The subject of this entry is one TCR beta chain. This sample stems from a study of blood T cell repertoires in COVID-19. Study as a whole: The study drew acute and convalescent COVID-19 samples from the United States, Italy and Spain.

Authors' analysis steps: Amplification of reference gene primers was used by the study to estimate nucleated cell counts. Sequencing used immunoSEQ multiplex PCR; TCRdb keeps in-frame clones, though not all of them. From that table come the V and J calls and clone size; the DNA was used to work out D and trimming. The sample comprises 350,000 to 450,000 clones, 75% to 90% of which are singletons, and around 1.1% rests with the top ten. J was trimmed by 4 bases and V by 6 bases; bases with no gene match: 13. The CDR3 loop spans 17 amino acids. Germline V gene sequence: CDR1 ENHRY, CDR2 SYGVKD. Study members were between about 18 and 89 years old and lived in 20 to 25 US regions.

V gene TRBV10-3 combines with J gene TRBJ2-1; 9 bases fit TRBD2. The sequence was collected from a young man who had recovered from COVID-19. Sequenced sample: PBMCs or T cells enriched from blood (not recorded which). CDR3 in DNA: TGTGCCATCAGAACTGAAGCGGGAGGCCCGGGTTACAATGAGCAGTTCTTC. Translating it yields CAIRTEAGGPGYNEQFF.